These T cell receptor beta chains were read from a single sample in a study of immune evolution from preneoplasia to lung adenocarcinoma. Sequencing used immunoSEQ multiplex PCR; TCRdb keeps in-frame clones, though not all of them. In the table there are approximately 4,300 clones, roughly 84% of which are singletons. The sequencing input was FFPE normal lung tissue adjacent to the tumor. Receptor source: a person aged 50-70 years with lung adenocarcinoma. Both conserved end residues are part of each CDR3. The D gene is left open where the match is weak. Size is stated for part of the rows, as once, few or many counts, or as a class when the clone is expanded.

>TRBV7-2|.|TRBJ2-2|.
CASSLAGGGELFF
TGTGCCAGCAGCTTAGCGGGGGGAGGGGAGCTGTTTTTT
>TRBV28|.|TRBJ1-5|.
CASSGSGVKPQHF
TGTGCCAGCAGTGGGTCAGGAGTAAAGCCCCAGCATTTT
>TRBV25-1|.|TRBJ1-5|TRBD1
CASSDPQGRNQPQHF
TGTGCCAGCAGTGATCCACAGGGGCGGAATCAGCCCCAGCATTTT
>TRBV29-1|.|TRBJ1-2|TRBD1
CSVEPRDREAGYTF
TGCAGCGTTGAACCTCGGGACAGGGAAGCTGGCTACACCTTC
>TRBV9|once|TRBJ1-2|.
CASSVTGSYGYTF
TGTGCCAGCAGCGTCACAGGTTCCTATGGCTACACCTTC
>TRBV7-8|.|TRBJ2-1|.
CASSLQGNEQFF
TGTGCCAGCAGCTTACAGGGGAATGAGCAGTTCTTC
>TRBV28|.|TRBJ1-1|.
CASRTGGAEAFF
TGTGCCAGCAGAACGGGGGGAGCTGAAGCTTTCTTT
>TRBV5-1|few|TRBJ1-1|TRBD1
CASSSGQLTMNTEAFF
TGCGCCAGCAGCTCGGGACAGCTCACCATGAACACTGAAGCTTTCTTT
>TRBV6-4|.|TRBJ2-2|TRBD1
CASSPDRVAPGELFF
TGTGCCAGCAGTCCCGACAGGGTCGCCCCCGGGGAGCTGTTTTTT
>TRBV6-1|.|TRBJ1-1|TRBD1
CASTAGQGATEAFF
TGTGCCAGCACGGCGGGACAGGGGGCCACTGAAGCTTTCTTT
>TRBV5-1|.|TRBJ2-7|TRBD2
CASTGLAAYEQYF
TGCGCCAGCACGGGACTAGCGGCCTACGAGCAGTACTTC
>TRBV27|.|TRBJ2-7|.
CASSVGSSYEQYF
TGTGCCAGCAGCGTCGGTAGCTCCTACGAGCAGTACTTC
>TRBV28|.|TRBJ1-2|TRBD1
CASSAGTGDYGYTF
TGTGCCAGCAGTGCCGGGACAGGGGACTATGGCTACACCTTC
>TRBV18|.|TRBJ1-1|.
CASSASGNTEAFF
TGTGCCAGCTCAGCCTCGGGGAACACTGAAGCTTTCTTT
>TRBV28|.|TRBJ2-7|.
CASRTGGGDPTYEQYF
TGTGCCAGCAGAACCGGGGGAGGAGACCCTACCTACGAGCAGTACTTC
>TRBV28|.|TRBJ2-3|.
CASRARGGTDTQYF
TGTGCCAGCAGGGCCCGGGGAGGCACAGATACGCAGTATTTT
>TRBV7-9|once|TRBJ2-5|TRBD2
CASSLQSGGEETQYF
TGTGCCAGCAGCTTACAAAGCGGGGGGGAAGAGACCCAGTACTTC
>TRBV18|once|TRBJ1-1|.
CASSPPNRNTEAFF
TGTGCCAGCTCACCCCCGAACAGGAACACTGAAGCTTTCTTT
>TRBV5-1|.|TRBJ2-1|.
CASSLGQVDNEQFF
TGCGCCAGCAGCTTGGGACAGGTTGACAATGAGCAGTTCTTC
>TRBV2|once|TRBJ2-7|TRBD1
CASNLDRVAMREQYF
TGTGCCAGCAACCTGGACAGGGTAGCTATGAGGGAGCAGTACTTC
>TRBV2|.|TRBJ1-1|.
CASSAQGLVVNTEAFF
TGTGCCAGCAGTGCGCAAGGGCTCGTAGTGAACACTGAAGCTTTCTTT
>TRBV19|.|TRBJ2-2|TRBD2
CASSRGRNTGELFF
TGTGCCAGTAGTCGCGGGAGAAACACCGGGGAGCTGTTTTTT
>TRBV4-1|.|TRBJ1-2|TRBD1
CASSQRPDRERGYTF
TGCGCCAGCAGCCAACGCCCTGACAGGGAGAGAGGCTACACCTTC
>TRBV28|.|TRBJ1-1|.
CASSLSGTLNTEAFF
TGTGCCAGCAGTTTAAGCGGAACACTGAACACTGAAGCTTTCTTT
>TRBV30|.|TRBJ1-1|.
CAWSRTKNTEAFF
TGTGCCTGGAGTAGGACGAAGAACACTGAAGCTTTCTTT
>TRBV5-1|.|TRBJ2-5|.
CASSPMLPGRGGETQYF
TGCGCCAGCAGCCCCATGTTGCCCGGGAGAGGAGGAGAGACCCAGTACTTC
>TRBV5-1|.|TRBJ2-5|TRBD2
CASSPGGRASGEETQYF
TGCGCCAGCAGCCCGGGGGGTCGGGCTAGCGGGGAAGAGACCCAGTACTTC
>TRBV4-1|.|TRBJ1-2|TRBD1
CASSQVGQVANYGYTF
TGCGCCAGCAGCCAAGTGGGACAGGTAGCTAACTATGGCTACACCTTC
>TRBV29-1|.|TRBJ1-1|.
CSVSVGGDTEAFF
TGCAGCGTTTCCGTAGGGGGGGACACTGAAGCTTTCTTT
>TRBV2|.|TRBJ2-2|.
CASSDRPGNTGELFF
TGTGCCAGCAGTGATCGGCCAGGGAACACCGGGGAGCTGTTTTTT
>TRBV7-6|.|TRBJ1-1|.
CASSSQPDGSTEAFF
TGTGCCAGCAGCTCTCAACCGGACGGTTCCACTGAAGCTTTCTTT
>TRBV28|.|TRBJ2-7|TRBD2
CASSSYSGREEYEQYF
TGTGCCAGCAGTTCTTATAGCGGGAGGGAAGAATACGAGCAGTACTTC
>TRBV9|.|TRBJ2-2|TRBD1
CASSVSQGATGELFF
TGTGCCAGCAGCGTCTCTCAGGGGGCCACCGGGGAGCTGTTTTTT
>TRBV27|once|TRBJ1-2|.
CASSLSPREGYGYTF
TGTGCCAGCAGTTTGAGCCCGCGGGAGGGGTATGGCTACACCTTC
>TRBV5-1|.|TRBJ2-1|TRBD2
CASSGRTSGRIDEQFF
TGCGCCAGCAGCGGGCGGACTAGCGGGAGGATAGATGAGCAGTTCTTC
>TRBV5-6|.|TRBJ2-5|TRBD2
CASSQNKRGWETQYF
TGTGCCAGCAGCCAAAATAAGCGGGGGTGGGAGACCCAGTACTTC
>TRBV4-2|few|TRBJ2-7|.
CASQTSGEGYYEQYF
TGTGCCAGCCAAACGTCAGGGGAGGGGTACTACGAGCAGTACTTC
>TRBV6-1|.|TRBJ1-1|TRBD1
CASSGRGTGEAFF
TGTGCCAGCAGTGGCCGGGGGACAGGGGAAGCTTTCTTT
>TRBV28|.|TRBJ1-1|TRBD1
CASSGDRVRNTEAFF
TGTGCCAGCAGTGGAGACAGGGTCCGGAACACTGAAGCTTTCTTT
>TRBV20-1|.|TRBJ2-7|.
CSARDDEQYF
TGCAGTGCTAGGGACGACGAGCAGTACTTC
>TRBV7-9|.|TRBJ1-2|TRBD1
CASSLGQGYGYTF
TGTGCCAGCAGCTTGGGACAGGGCTATGGCTACACCTTC
>TRBV5-8|.|TRBJ1-5|.
CASSLAGGNQPQHF
TGTGCCAGCAGCTTGGCCGGCGGCAATCAGCCCCAGCATTTT
>TRBV7-8|.|TRBJ2-3|TRBD1
CASSFSPATGDGTDTQYF
TGTGCCAGCAGCTTTAGCCCGGCAACAGGGGACGGTACAGATACGCAGTATTTT
>TRBV10-3|once|TRBJ2-7|TRBD1
CAISADRARYEQYF
TGTGCCATCAGCGCCGACAGGGCGAGGTACGAGCAGTACTTC
>TRBV4-1|.|TRBJ1-5|TRBD1
CASSHPDRKNQPQHF
TGCGCCAGCAGCCACCCGGACAGGAAGAATCAGCCCCAGCATTTT
>TRBV9|few|TRBJ2-1|TRBD1
CASSGQGNSYNEQFF
TGTGCCAGCAGCGGACAGGGGAACTCCTACAATGAGCAGTTCTTC
>TRBV7-6|few|TRBJ1-1|.
CASSLAGVNTEAFF
TGTGCCAGCAGCTTAGCCGGGGTGAACACTGAAGCTTTCTTT
>TRBV19|.|TRBJ1-4|TRBD1
CASSNSEQGPNEKLFF
TGTGCCAGTAGTAACTCAGAACAGGGGCCTAATGAAAAACTGTTTTTT